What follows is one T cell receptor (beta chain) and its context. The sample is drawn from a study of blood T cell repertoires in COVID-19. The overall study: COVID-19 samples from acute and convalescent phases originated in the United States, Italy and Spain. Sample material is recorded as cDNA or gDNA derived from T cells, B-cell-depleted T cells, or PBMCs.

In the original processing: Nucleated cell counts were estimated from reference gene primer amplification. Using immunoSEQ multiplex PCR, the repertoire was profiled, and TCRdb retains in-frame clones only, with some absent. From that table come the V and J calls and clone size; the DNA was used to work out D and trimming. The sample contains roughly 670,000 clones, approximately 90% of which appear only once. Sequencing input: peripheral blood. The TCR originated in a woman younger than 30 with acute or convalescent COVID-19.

The CDR3 spells CASSPRRVSSYEQYF. Here the CDR3 DNA reads TGTGCCAGCAGCCCCCGACGGGTTAGCTCCTACGAGCAGTACTTC. The rearrangement uses TRBV11-2 and TRBJ2-7; D call uncertain. CDR3 length equals 15 residues. The V gene lost 5 bases and the J gene lost 0 bases, with 14 bases spanning the gap. Germline V lookup: CDR1 SGHAT, CDR2 FQNNGV.